Here is one T cell receptor (beta chain) with its context. The data were obtained in a study of T cell repertoires in aging, cancer and after chemotherapy. Study at large: The whole study produced a dataset of roughly 8.6 million TCR reads.

TRB rearrangements spanning V, D and J were amplified using mixed TRB-A/B primers. TCRdb independently ran MiXCR on the multiplex PCR reads; one entry per CDR3 protein. The sample yields 9,400 or so distinct CDR3 sequences, around a third seen once. The CDR3 contains 16 residues. Germline trimming cut 0 bases from V and 6 bases from J; bases unmatched to any gene: 5. Per the germline V gene, CDR1 is SGHNT and CDR2 is YYREEE (reference sequence). TCR beta rearrangements were amplified from peripheral blood genomic DNA. The receptor comes from a human donor in good health. The donor label of this sample is uncertain. This sequence joins TRBV5-4 and TRBJ2-1; 11 nucleotides align to TRBD2. Sequencing input: blood. The CDR3 DNA sequence: TGTGCCAGCAGCTTGGCGGGTAGCGGGGGGGCCAATGAGCAGTTCTTC. This encodes CASSLAGSGGANEQFF.